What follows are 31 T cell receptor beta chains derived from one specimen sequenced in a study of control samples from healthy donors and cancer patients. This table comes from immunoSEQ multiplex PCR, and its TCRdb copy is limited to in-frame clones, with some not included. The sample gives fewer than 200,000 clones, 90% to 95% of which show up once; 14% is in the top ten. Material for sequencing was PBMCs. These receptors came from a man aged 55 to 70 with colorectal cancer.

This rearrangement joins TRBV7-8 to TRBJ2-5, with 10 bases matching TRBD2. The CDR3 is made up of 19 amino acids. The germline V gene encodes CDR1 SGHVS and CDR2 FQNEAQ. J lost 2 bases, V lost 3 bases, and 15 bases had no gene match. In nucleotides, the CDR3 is TGTGCCAGCAGCTTTCGCCTAGCGGGGGAAGGGGGGGCTCAAGAGACCCAGTACTTC. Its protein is CASSFRLAGEGGAQETQYF.

The CDR3 DNA sequence: TGCGCCAGCAGCCATGGACAGGGGTCAGATACGCAGTATTTT. Translated, it gives CASSHGQGSDTQYF. The chain has TRBV5-1 and TRBJ2-3, with TRBD1 identical over 9 bases. V trimming: 4 bases; J trimming: 4 bases; junction bases outside the gene matches: 4. Germline lookup yields CDR1 SGHRS and CDR2 YFSETQ. The length of the CDR3 is 14 residues.

In DNA form, the CDR3 reads TGTGCCAGCAGCCCAGGGGGGGGACGGGAGACCCAGTACTTC. Translating gives CASSPGGGRETQYF. This chain links TRBV7-9 with TRBJ2-5; D may match TRBD1 or TRBD2 (7 bases each). The germline gives CDR1 SEHNR, CDR2 FQNEAQ (reference sequence). CDR3 length: 14 residues. Deletions cut 5 bases from V and 5 bases from J, with 15 bases between.

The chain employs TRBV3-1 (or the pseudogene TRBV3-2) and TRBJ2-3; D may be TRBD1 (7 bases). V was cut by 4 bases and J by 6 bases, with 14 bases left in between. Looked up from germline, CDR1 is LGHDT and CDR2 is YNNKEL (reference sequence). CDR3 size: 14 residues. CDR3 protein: CASSRGTVGDTQYF. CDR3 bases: TGTGCCAGCAGCCGCGGGACAGTAGGGGATACGCAGTATTTT.

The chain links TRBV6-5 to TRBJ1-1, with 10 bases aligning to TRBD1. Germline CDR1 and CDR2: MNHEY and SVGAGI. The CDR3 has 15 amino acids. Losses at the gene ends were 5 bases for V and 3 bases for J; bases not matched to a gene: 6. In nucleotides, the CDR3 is TGTGCCAGCAGTCCGAGACAGGGGGCAGACACTGAAGCTTTCTTT. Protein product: CASSPRQGADTEAFF.

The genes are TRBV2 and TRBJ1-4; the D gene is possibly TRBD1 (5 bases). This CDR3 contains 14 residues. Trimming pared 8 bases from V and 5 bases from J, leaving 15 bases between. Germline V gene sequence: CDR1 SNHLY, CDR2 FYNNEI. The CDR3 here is CASLLNWGNEKLFF. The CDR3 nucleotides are TGTGCCAGCCTGTTAAACTGGGGGAATGAAAAACTGTTTTTT.

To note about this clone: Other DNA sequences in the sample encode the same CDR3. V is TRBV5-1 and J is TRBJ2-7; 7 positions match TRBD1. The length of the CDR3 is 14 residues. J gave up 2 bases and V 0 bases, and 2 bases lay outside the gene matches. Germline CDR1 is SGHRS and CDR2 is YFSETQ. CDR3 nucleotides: TGCGCCAGCAGCTTGGACAGGGGTCCCTACGAGCAGTACTTC. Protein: CASSLDRGPYEQYF.

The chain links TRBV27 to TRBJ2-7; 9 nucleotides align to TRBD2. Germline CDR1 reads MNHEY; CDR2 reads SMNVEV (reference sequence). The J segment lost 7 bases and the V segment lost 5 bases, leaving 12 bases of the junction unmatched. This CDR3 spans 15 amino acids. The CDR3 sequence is CASSTSSGDLQEQYF. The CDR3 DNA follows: TGTGCCAGCAGTACCTCTAGCGGGGACCTTCAGGAGCAGTACTTC.

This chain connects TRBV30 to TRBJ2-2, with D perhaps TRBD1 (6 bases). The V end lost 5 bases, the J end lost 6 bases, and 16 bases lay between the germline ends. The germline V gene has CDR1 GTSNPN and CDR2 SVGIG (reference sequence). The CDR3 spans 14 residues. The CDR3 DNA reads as TGTGCCTGGGGTAGGACAGTCCGGGCCGGGGAGCTGTTTTTT. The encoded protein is CAWGRTVRAGELFF.

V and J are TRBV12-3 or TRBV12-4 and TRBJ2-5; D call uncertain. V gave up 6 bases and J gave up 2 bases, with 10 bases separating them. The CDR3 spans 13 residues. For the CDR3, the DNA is TGTGCCAGCAGCTCCAGTAATCAAGAGACCCAGTACTTC. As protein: CASSSSNQETQYF.

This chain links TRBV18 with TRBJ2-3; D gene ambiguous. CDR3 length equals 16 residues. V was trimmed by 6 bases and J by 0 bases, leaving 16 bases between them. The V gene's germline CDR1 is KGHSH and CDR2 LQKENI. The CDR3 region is CASSRTELPSTDTQYF. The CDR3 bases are TGTGCCAGCTCTAGAACAGAACTACCTAGCACAGATACGCAGTATTTT.

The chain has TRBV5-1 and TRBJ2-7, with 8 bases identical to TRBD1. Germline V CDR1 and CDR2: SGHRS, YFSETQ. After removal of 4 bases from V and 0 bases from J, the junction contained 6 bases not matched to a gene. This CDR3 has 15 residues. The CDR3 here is CASSTGQGSSYEQYF. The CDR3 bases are TGCGCCAGCAGCACAGGACAGGGAAGCTCCTACGAGCAGTACTTC.

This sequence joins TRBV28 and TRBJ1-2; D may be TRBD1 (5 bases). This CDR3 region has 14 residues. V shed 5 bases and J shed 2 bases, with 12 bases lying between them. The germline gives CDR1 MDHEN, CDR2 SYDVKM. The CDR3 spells CASSAGTGNYGYTF. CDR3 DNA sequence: TGTGCCAGCAGTGCTGGGACGGGAAACTATGGCTACACCTTC.

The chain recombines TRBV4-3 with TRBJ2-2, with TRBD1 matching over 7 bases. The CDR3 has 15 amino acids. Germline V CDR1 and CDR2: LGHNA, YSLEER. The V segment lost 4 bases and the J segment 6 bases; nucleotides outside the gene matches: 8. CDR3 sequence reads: CASSPRQGVPGELFF. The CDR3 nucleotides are TGCGCCAGCAGCCCAAGACAGGGAGTACCCGGGGAGCTGTTTTTT.

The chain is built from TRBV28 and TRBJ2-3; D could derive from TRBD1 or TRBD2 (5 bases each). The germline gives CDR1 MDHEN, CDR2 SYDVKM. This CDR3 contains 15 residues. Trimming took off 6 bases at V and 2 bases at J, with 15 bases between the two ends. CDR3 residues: CASSTQGPYTDTQYF. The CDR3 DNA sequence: TGTGCCAGCAGCACTCAGGGACCTTACACAGATACGCAGTATTTT.

In DNA, the CDR3 is TGTGCCAGCAGCCGGGACCCCAACTACGAGCAGTACTTC. It yields the protein CASSRDPNYEQYF. The V and J genes are TRBV3-1 (or the pseudogene TRBV3-2) and TRBJ2-7, with D perhaps being TRBD1 or TRBD2 (5 bases each). The V gene lost 4 bases and the J gene lost 3 bases, with 10 bases spanning the gap. CDR1 and CDR2 from the germline V gene are LGHDT and YNNKEL (reference sequence). The CDR3 is 13 amino acids.

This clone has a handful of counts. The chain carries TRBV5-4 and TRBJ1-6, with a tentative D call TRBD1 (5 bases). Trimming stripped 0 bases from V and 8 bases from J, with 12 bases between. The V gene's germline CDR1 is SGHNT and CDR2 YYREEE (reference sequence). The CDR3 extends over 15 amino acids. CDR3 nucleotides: TGTGCCAGCAGCTTGGTGGGACGCCAAGATTCACCCCTCCACTTT. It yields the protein CASSLVGRQDSPLHF.

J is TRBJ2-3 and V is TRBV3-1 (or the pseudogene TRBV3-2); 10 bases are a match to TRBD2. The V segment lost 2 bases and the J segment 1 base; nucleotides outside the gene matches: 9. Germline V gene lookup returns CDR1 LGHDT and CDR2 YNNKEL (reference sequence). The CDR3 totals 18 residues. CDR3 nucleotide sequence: TGTGCCAGCAGCCAAAAAGCGGGGGGGCATCGAGGCACAGATACGCAGTATTTT. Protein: CASSQKAGGHRGTDTQYF.

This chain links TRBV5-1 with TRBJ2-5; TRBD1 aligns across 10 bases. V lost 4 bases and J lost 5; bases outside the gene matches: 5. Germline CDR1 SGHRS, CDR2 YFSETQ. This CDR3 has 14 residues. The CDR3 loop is CASSRDRGWETQYF. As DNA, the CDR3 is TGCGCCAGCAGCCGGGACAGGGGTTGGGAGACCCAGTACTTC.

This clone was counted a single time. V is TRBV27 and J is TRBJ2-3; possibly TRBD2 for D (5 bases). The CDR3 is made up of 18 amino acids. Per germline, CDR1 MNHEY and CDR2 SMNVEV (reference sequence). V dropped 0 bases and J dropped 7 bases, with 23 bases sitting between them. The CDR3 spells CASSLSAPAREGRHTQYF. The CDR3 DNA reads TGTGCCAGCAGTTTATCCGCCCCGGCGAGAGAGGGTCGTCATACGCAGTATTTT.

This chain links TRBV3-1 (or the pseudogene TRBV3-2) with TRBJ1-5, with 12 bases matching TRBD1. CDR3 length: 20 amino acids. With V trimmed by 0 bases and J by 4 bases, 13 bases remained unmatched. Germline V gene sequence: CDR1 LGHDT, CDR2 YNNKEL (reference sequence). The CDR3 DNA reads TGTGCCAGCAGCCAAGATGGGGGACAGGGGGCTTTTTCACCTAATCAGCCCCAGCATTTT. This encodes CASSQDGGQGAFSPNQPQHF.

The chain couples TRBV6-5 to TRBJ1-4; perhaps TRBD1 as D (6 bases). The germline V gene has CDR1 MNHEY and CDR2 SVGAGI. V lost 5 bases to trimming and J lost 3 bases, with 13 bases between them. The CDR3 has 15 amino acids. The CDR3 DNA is TGTGCCAGCAGTCCCACAGGGCTGGCTAATGAAAAACTGTTTTTT. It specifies CASSPTGLANEKLFF.

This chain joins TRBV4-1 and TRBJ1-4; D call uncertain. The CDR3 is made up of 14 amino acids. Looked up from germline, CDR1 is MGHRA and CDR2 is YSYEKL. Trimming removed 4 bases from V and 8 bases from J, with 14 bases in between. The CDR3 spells CASSPRRQPEKLFF. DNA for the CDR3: TGCGCCAGCAGCCCGAGGAGGCAGCCCGAAAAACTGTTTTTT.

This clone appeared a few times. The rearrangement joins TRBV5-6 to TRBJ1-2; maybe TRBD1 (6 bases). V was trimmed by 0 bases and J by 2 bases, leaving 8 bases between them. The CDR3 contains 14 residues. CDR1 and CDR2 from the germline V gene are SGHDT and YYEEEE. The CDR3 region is CASSLGQGNYGYTF. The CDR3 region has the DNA TGTGCCAGCAGCTTGGGGCAGGGGAACTATGGCTACACCTTC.

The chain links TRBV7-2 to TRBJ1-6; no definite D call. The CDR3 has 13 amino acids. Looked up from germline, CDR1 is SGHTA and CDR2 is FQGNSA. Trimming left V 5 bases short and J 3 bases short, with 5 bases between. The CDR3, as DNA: TGTGCCAGCAGCCCCCTCTATAATTCACCCCTCCACTTT. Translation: CASSPLYNSPLHF.

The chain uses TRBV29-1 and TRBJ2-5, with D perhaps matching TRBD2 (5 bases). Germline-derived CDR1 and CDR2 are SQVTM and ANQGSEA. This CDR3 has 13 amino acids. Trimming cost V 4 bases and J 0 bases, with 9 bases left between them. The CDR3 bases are TGCAGCGTTGCAACTAGGTACCAAGAGACCCAGTACTTC. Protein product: CSVATRYQETQYF.

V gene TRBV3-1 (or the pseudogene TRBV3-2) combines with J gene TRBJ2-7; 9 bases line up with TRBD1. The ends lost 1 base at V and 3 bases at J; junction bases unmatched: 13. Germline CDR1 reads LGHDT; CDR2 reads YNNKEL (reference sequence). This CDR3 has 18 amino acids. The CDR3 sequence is CASSQGPVLQGASYEQYF. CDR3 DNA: TGTGCCAGCAGCCAAGGACCTGTTTTACAGGGGGCGAGCTACGAGCAGTACTTC.

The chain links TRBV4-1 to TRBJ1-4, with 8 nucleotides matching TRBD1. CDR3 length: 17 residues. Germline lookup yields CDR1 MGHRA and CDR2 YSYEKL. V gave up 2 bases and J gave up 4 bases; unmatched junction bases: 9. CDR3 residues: CASSQFPQGAGNEKLFF. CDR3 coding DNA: TGCGCCAGCAGCCAATTCCCCCAGGGGGCAGGTAATGAAAAACTGTTTTTT.

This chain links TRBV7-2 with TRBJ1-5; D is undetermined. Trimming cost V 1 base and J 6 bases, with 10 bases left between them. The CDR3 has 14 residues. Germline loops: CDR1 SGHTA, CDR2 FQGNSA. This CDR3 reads CASSLEGWGQPQHF. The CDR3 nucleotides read TGTGCCAGCAGCTTAGAGGGTTGGGGTCAGCCCCAGCATTTT. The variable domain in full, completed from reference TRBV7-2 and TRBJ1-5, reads GAGVSQSPSNKVTEKGKDVELRCDPISGHTALYWYRQSLGQGLEFLIYFQGNSAPDKSGLPSDRFSAERTGGSVSTLTIQRTQQEDSAVYLCASSLEGWGQPQHFGDGTRLSIL.

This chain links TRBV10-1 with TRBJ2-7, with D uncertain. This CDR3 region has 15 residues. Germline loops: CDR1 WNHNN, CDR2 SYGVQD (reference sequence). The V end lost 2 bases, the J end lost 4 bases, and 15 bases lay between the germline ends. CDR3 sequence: CASSENGCSFYEQYF. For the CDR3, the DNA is TGCGCCAGCAGTGAGAACGGGTGTAGTTTTTACGAGCAGTACTTC.

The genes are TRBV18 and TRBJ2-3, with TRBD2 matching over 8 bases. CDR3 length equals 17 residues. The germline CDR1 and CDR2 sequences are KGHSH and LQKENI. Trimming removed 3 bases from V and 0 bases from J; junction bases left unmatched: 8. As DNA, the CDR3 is TGTGCCAGCTCACCGGTCAACGGGGGGGGGAGCACAGATACGCAGTATTTT. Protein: CASSPVNGGGSTDTQYF. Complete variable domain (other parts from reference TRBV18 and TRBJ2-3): NAGVMQNPRHLVRRRGQEARLRCSPMKGHSHVYWYRQLPEEGLKFMVYLQKENIIDESGMPKERFSAEFPKEGPSILRIQQVVRGDSAAYFCASSPVNGGGSTDTQYFGPGTRLTVL.